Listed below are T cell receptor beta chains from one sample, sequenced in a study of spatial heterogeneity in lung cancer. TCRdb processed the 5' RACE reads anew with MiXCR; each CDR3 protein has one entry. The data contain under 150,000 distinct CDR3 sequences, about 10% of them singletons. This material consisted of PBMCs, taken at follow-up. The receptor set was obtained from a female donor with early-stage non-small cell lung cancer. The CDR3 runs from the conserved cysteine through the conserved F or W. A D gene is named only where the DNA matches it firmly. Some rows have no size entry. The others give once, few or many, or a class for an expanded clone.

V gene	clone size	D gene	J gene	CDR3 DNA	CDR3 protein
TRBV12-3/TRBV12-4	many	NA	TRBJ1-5	TGTGCCAGCAGTTTAGATGGAAATAGCAATCAGCCCCAGCATTTT	CASSLDGNSNQPQHF
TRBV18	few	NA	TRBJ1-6	TGTGCCAGCTCACCACGGCACAGCGATTCACCCCTCCACTTT	CASSPRHSDSPLHF
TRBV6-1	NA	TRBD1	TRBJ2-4	TGTGCCAGCAGGCTCCGGGGACAGGGAAACATTCAGTACTTC	CASRLRGQGNIQYF
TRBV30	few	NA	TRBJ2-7	TGTGCCTGGACCTACTTTGAGGGGCGGGACGAGCAGTACTTC	CAWTYFEGRDEQYF
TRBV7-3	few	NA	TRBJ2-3	TGTGCCAGCAGCTCCGACTGGGCCACAGATACGCAGTATTTT	CASSSDWATDTQYF
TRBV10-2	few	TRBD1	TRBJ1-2	TGCGCCAGATCGGAAGGACAGGGAAACTATGGCTACACCTTC	CARSEGQGNYGYTF
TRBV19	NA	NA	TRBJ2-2	TGTGCCAGTAAACCCCGCACCGGGGAGCTGTTTTTT	CASKPRTGELFF
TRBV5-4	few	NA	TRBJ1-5	TGTGCCAGCAGCCCTGGTTTTAATCAGCCCCAGCATTTT	CASSPGFNQPQHF
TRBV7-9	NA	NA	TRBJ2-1	TGTGCCAGCAGCCCCTGGGACGGTAACTACAATGAGCAGTTCTTC	CASSPWDGNYNEQFF
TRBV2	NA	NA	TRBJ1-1	TGTGCCACCCGGATACTTTCAGGGTCAACTGAAGCTTTCTTT	CATRILSGSTEAFF
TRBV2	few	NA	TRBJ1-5	TGTGCCAGCACGGACAGCAATCAGCCCCAGCATTTT	CASTDSNQPQHF
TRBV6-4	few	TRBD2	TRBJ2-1	TGTGCCAGCAGTGACTCTCCTAGCGGAAACAATGAGCAGTTCTTC	CASSDSPSGNNEQFF
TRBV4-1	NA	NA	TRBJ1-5	TGCGCCAGCAGCCAAGATCACTCGAGCGGGGGCTCGGATCAGCCCCAGCATTTT	CASSQDHSSGGSDQPQHF
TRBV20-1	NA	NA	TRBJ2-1	TGCAGTGCTAGAGAGCCCGGGGTTCCCTACAATGAGCAGTTCTTC	CSAREPGVPYNEQFF
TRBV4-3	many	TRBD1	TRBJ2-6	TGCGCCAGCAGCCAAGATTTGGGACAGTACTCTGGGGCCAACGTCCTGACTTTC	CASSQDLGQYSGANVLTF
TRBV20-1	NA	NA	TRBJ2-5	TGCAGTGCTAGAGAGGAGGGCGGCGAGACCCAGTACTTC	CSAREEGGETQYF
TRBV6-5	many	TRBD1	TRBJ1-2	TGTGCCAGCAGTAAACCGGGACAGGGCGCCTATGGCTACACCTTC	CASSKPGQGAYGYTF
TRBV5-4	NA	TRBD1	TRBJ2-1	TGTGCCAGCAGCCCCCATGGACAGGGCTACAATGAGCAGTTCTTC	CASSPHGQGYNEQFF
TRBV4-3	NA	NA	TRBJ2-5	TGCGCCAGCAGCCAAGAAGGGCGTAAGACCCAGTACTTC	CASSQEGRKTQYF
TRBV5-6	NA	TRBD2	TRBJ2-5	TGTGCCAGCAGCTTTCGGAGTAGCGGGAGATTGGAGACCCAGTACTTC	CASSFRSSGRLETQYF
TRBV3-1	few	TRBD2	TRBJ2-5	TGTGCCAGCAGCGCACGCGTGGGCGGGGGACTCCAAGAGACCCAGTACTTC	CASSARVGGGLQETQYF
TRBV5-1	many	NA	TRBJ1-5	TGCGCCAGCAGCACGGGCACGAGCAATCAGCCCCAGCATTTT	CASSTGTSNQPQHF
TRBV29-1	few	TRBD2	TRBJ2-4	TGCAGCGTTGTTGCGGGGGGGAAAAACATTCAGTACTTC	CSVVAGGKNIQYF
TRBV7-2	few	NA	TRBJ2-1	TGTGCCAGCAGCCAGGGGGGGCGGAATGAGCAGTTCTTC	CASSQGGRNEQFF
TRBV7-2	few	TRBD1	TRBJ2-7	TGTGCCAGCAGCTTCACCGGGACAGGGGGCTACGAGCAGTACTTC	CASSFTGTGGYEQYF
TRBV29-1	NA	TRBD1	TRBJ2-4	TGCAGCGTTGGGGACAGGGGTCTAGCCAAAAACATTCAGTACTTC	CSVGDRGLAKNIQYF
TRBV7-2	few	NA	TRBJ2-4	TGTGCCAGCCGGTACCCGACCAAAAACATTCAGTACTTC	CASRYPTKNIQYF
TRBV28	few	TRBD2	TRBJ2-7	TGTGCCAGCAATCGACAGCGGGAGGGCTACGAGCAGTACTTC	CASNRQREGYEQYF
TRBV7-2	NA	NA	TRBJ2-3	TGTGCCAGCAGCTTAGCTCGGCGGGGTTCCACAGATACGCAGTATTTT	CASSLARRGSTDTQYF
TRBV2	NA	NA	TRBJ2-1	TGTGCCAGCAGATTTTTCCCTTCCTCCTACAATGAGCAGTTCTTC	CASRFFPSSYNEQFF
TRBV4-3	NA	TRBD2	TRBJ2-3	TGCGCCAGCAGCCCCACCCTTAGCGGGGGCACAGATACGCAGTATTTT	CASSPTLSGGTDTQYF
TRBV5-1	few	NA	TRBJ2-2	TGCGCCAGCAGCTTGGTGGCGGGACCAAACACCGGGGAGCTGTTTTTT	CASSLVAGPNTGELFF
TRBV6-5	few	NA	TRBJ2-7	TGTGCCAGCAGGCCCCGGATAACTCCCTACGAGCAGTACTTC	CASRPRITPYEQYF
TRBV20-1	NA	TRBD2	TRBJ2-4	TGCAGTGCTAGAGTGCTAGGCGGGAGGGCCCTCATAAAAAACATTCAGTACTTC	CSARVLGGRALIKNIQYF
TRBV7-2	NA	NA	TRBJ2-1	TGTGCCAGCAGCTTAAGGGCCAAATACAATGAGCAGTTCTTC	CASSLRAKYNEQFF